A selection of T cell receptor beta chains follows, all from one sample in a study of blood T cell repertoires in COVID-19. Generated by immunoSEQ multiplex PCR, the TCRdb table keeps only in-frame clones and is missing some. The sample contains under 250,000 clones, about three quarters of which appear only once. The sequenced sample consisted of peripheral blood. All receptors come from a woman between 65 and 79 years old with acute or convalescent COVID-19. Both conserved end residues are part of each CDR3.

j_call v_call cdr3_aa
TRBJ2-1 TRBV7-2 CASSALSGGARNEQFF
TRBJ1-1 TRBV12-3/TRBV12-4 CASRLTGYAEAFF
TRBJ2-6 TRBV9 CASSPDRGRFSGANVLTF
TRBJ2-4 TRBV5-1 CASSLEGGSKNIQYF
TRBJ2-3 TRBV6-6 CASRATGTTQYF
TRBJ1-3 TRBV27 CASSLLHRASGNTIYF
TRBJ2-5 TRBV15 CATSIGGLLGTQYF
TRBJ2-7 TRBV24-1 CATSDGTGTGVWEQYF
TRBJ2-2 TRBV19 CASSADRAIGELFF
TRBJ1-2 TRBV24-1 CATSKGVNYGYTF
TRBJ1-3 TRBV3-1/TRBV3-2 CASSPGGNRNTIYF
TRBJ2-1 TRBV6-4 CASSPGQGAIEQFF
TRBJ1-2 TRBV18 CASSPQDGYTF
TRBJ1-2 TRBV12-3/TRBV12-4 CASSLVRGDGYTF
TRBJ1-2 TRBV5-4 CASSVPGLSGYTF
TRBJ1-2 TRBV6-5 CASSYVTGAEAGYTF
TRBJ2-2 TRBV29-1 CSVRGSGELFF
TRBJ2-7 TRBV7-9 CASSSGTGGQYF
TRBJ1-5 TRBV6-2/TRBV6-3 CASSYSGRGGQPQHF
TRBJ2-5 TRBV7-8 CASSLASGQQETQYF